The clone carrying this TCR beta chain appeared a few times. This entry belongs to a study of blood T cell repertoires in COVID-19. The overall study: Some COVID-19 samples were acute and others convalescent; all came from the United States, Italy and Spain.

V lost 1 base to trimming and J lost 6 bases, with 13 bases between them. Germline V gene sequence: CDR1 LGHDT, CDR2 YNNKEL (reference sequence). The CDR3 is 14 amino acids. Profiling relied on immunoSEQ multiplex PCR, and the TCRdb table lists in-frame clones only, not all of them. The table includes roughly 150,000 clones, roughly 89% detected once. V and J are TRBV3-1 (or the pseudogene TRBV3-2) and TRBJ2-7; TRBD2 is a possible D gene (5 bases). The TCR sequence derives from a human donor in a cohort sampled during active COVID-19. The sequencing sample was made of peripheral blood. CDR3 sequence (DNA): TGTGCCAGCAGCCAAGGAGGAGTGAGCGGCGAGCAGTACTTC. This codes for CASSQGGVSGEQYF.